A selection of T cell receptor beta chains follows, all from one sample in a study of neurological immune-mediated disorders. TCRdb passed the 5' RACE reads through MiXCR, listing each CDR3 protein once. The top ten hold 6.5% to 8% of the sample, which has around 79,000 distinct CDR3 sequences, about 14% seen once. Source material: PBMCs. All receptors come from a woman in her forties or fifties in good health. CDR3s include the opening cysteine and the closing phenylalanine or tryptophan. A D gene is named only where the DNA matches it firmly. Size values are once, few and many counts, or a class for expanded clones, and some rows have none.

J,size,V,D,DNA,CDR3
TRBJ2-3,many,TRBV9,TRBD1,TGTGCCAGCAGCCAGGGGGCGGGAAGCACAGATACGCAGTATTTT,CASSQGAGSTDTQYF
TRBJ1-5,many,TRBV21-1,NA,TGTGCCAGCAGCATCCGACAGGGGGACCAGCCCCAGCATTTT,CASSIRQGDQPQHF
TRBJ2-7,many,TRBV5-1,NA,TGCGCCAGCAGCACCACTGACGACCATTACGAGCAGTACTTC,CASSTTDDHYEQYF
TRBJ2-5,NA,TRBV29-1,NA,TGCAGCGTTGAATTTGAGGCAGGGGCTAGGGAGACCCAGTACTTC,CSVEFEAGARETQYF
TRBJ2-7,few,TRBV4-2,NA,TGTGCCAGCAGCTCGGGACCCGAGCAGTACTTC,CASSSGPEQYF
TRBJ2-7,NA,TRBV7-9,TRBD2,TGTGCCAGCAGTTCCACCAGACTAGCGGGAGTGTACGAGCAGTACTTC,CASSSTRLAGVYEQYF
TRBJ2-7,many,TRBV5-1,NA,TGCGCCAGCAGCTTGGTACACCCTTACGAGCAGTACTTC,CASSLVHPYEQYF
TRBJ2-1,many,TRBV5-1,TRBD1,TGCGCCAGCAGCCCGGGACAGGTGCTGAACAATGAGCAGTTCTTC,CASSPGQVLNNEQFF
TRBJ2-1,NA,TRBV7-9,TRBD2,TGTGCCAGCAGCAGACTAGCGGGAGTTAAAACCCAGTACAATGAGCAGTTCTTC,CASSRLAGVKTQYNEQFF
TRBJ2-2,NA,TRBV20-1,NA,TGCAGTGCTAGTATGTGGGGGTCCGGGGAGCTGTTTTTT,CSASMWGSGELFF
TRBJ2-3,many,TRBV7-2,TRBD2,TGTGCCAGCAGGGGGCGGGGGGGCCAAGATACGCAGTATTTT,CASRGRGGQDTQYF
TRBJ2-2,many,TRBV4-2,NA,TGTGCCAGCAGCCAACACCGGGCGGGCGGGGAGCTGTTTTTT,CASSQHRAGGELFF
TRBJ1-2,many,TRBV6-5,TRBD1,TGTGCCAGCAGGGTTGACAGGGGGAACTATGGCTACACCTTC,CASRVDRGNYGYTF
TRBJ1-3,many,TRBV5-1,TRBD1,TGCGCCAGCAGCCCGGACAGGGCGGGCGGAAACACCATATATTTT,CASSPDRAGGNTIYF
TRBJ2-5,many,TRBV5-1,TRBD2,TGCGCCAGCAGCCCTCTGACTAGCGGCACGGAGACCCAGTACTTC,CASSPLTSGTETQYF
TRBJ2-7,many,TRBV2,TRBD1,TGTGCCAGCAACCCGGGACAGGGCTCTTACGAGCAGTACTTC,CASNPGQGSYEQYF
TRBJ2-5,many,TRBV20-1,TRBD2,TGCAGTGCTAGGACTAGCGGGACAGAGACCCAGTACTTC,CSARTSGTETQYF
TRBJ2-2,many,TRBV10-3,NA,TGTGCCATTCCGGGACGGGCGTTTGAGGGGACCGGGGAGCTGTTTTTT,CAIPGRAFEGTGELFF
TRBJ2-3,many,TRBV7-2,NA,TGTGCCAGCAGCTTGGCCGCGACTAGCACAGATACGCAGTATTTT,CASSLAATSTDTQYF
TRBJ1-1,few,TRBV5-1,NA,TGCGCCAGCAGCACGGACAGCCCGAACACTGAAGCTTTCTTT,CASSTDSPNTEAFF
TRBJ2-3,many,TRBV12-3/TRBV12-4,TRBD2,TGTGCCAGCAGTTCTTCTAGCGGGAGGAGGACAGATACGCAGTATTTT,CASSSSSGRRTDTQYF
TRBJ2-3,many,TRBV20-1,NA,TGCAGTGCTTTCAGGGCAGATACGCAGTATTTT,CSAFRADTQYF
TRBJ1-1,many,TRBV6-5,NA,TGTGCCAGCAGTTACCCTGGGTCCCCTAACACTGAAGCTTTCTTT,CASSYPGSPNTEAFF
TRBJ1-6,many,TRBV7-9,NA,TGTGCCAGCAGCTTGGACGTACCAAATTCACCCCTCCACTTT,CASSLDVPNSPLHF
TRBJ2-5,many,TRBV21-1,NA,TGTGCCACCCAGGGAAGGGCGGGGCAAGAGACCCAGTACTTC,CATQGRAGQETQYF
TRBJ2-1,NA,TRBV24-1,NA,TGTACCACCAGTAGACCGGGACTTAGGGGACGGGATGAGCAGTTCTTC,CTTSRPGLRGRDEQFF
TRBJ2-6,many,TRBV5-1,TRBD1,TGCGCCAGCAGCCTGACAGGGATCTCTGGGGCCAACGTCCTGACTTTC,CASSLTGISGANVLTF
TRBJ1-2,many,TRBV29-1,NA,TGCAGCGTTGAAATGGGGGGGGATGGCTACACCTTC,CSVEMGGDGYTF
TRBJ1-4,many,TRBV5-1,NA,TGCGCCAGCAGCTACGGGTCTACAACTAATGAAAAACTGTTTTTT,CASSYGSTTNEKLFF